The rows below give T cell receptor beta chains drawn from one sample of a study of T cell responses to AZD1222 COVID-19 vaccine. Assay: immunoSEQ multiplex PCR; the TCRdb copy retains only in-frame clones and omits some. The sample holds 150,000 to 200,000 clones; 80% to 90% are singletons and the top ten take under 6.5%. Sequencing was performed on peripheral blood, taken on day 0 of AZD1222 vaccination. Receptors were obtained from an adult in good health. CDR3s include the opening cysteine and the closing phenylalanine or tryptophan. Fields, in order: CDR3 protein, J gene, V gene, D gene. A D gene is named only where the DNA matches it firmly.

cdr3_aa: CASSFSGMQPQHF
j_call: TRBJ1-5
v_call: TRBV12-3/TRBV12-4
d_call: -

cdr3_aa: CASSLGQGNYGYTF
j_call: TRBJ1-2
v_call: TRBV28
d_call: TRBD1

cdr3_aa: CASSSILGLAGAYSADTQYF
j_call: TRBJ2-3
v_call: TRBV19
d_call: TRBD2

cdr3_aa: CSVGLLGAADTQYF
j_call: TRBJ2-3
v_call: TRBV29-1
d_call: -

cdr3_aa: CAWSGTSGISGELFF
j_call: TRBJ2-2
v_call: TRBV30
d_call: TRBD2

cdr3_aa: CASSSRGQGDTQYF
j_call: TRBJ2-3
v_call: TRBV27
d_call: -

cdr3_aa: CAWKDRLTDTQYF
j_call: TRBJ2-3
v_call: TRBV30
d_call: -

cdr3_aa: CASSLTEGQAFKHF
j_call: TRBJ1-5
v_call: TRBV28
d_call: -

cdr3_aa: CASSIGTVETQYF
j_call: TRBJ2-5
v_call: TRBV19
d_call: -

cdr3_aa: CASSHPGQGYEQYF
j_call: TRBJ2-7
v_call: TRBV7-9
d_call: -

cdr3_aa: CATSRERRGYNEQFF
j_call: TRBJ2-1
v_call: TRBV15
d_call: TRBD2

cdr3_aa: CASSLGNLNSPLHF
j_call: TRBJ1-6
v_call: TRBV28
d_call: -

cdr3_aa: CASSMNRERTGELFF
j_call: TRBJ2-2
v_call: TRBV19
d_call: -

cdr3_aa: CASSQDRGQGLYNEQFF
j_call: TRBJ2-1
v_call: TRBV3-1/TRBV3-2
d_call: TRBD1

cdr3_aa: CASSRVAGEAGELFF
j_call: TRBJ2-2
v_call: TRBV18
d_call: TRBD2

cdr3_aa: CASSRAGGIQETQYF
j_call: TRBJ2-5
v_call: TRBV14
d_call: TRBD2

cdr3_aa: CASSVAGDTDTQYF
j_call: TRBJ2-3
v_call: TRBV7-9
d_call: TRBD2

cdr3_aa: CAISAGEYQPQHF
j_call: TRBJ1-5
v_call: TRBV10-3
d_call: -

cdr3_aa: CVVGPYNEQFF
j_call: TRBJ2-1
v_call: TRBV29-1
d_call: -

cdr3_aa: CASTEGLSNTGELFF
j_call: TRBJ2-2
v_call: TRBV28
d_call: -

cdr3_aa: CASSFGGQGAYEQYF
j_call: TRBJ2-7
v_call: TRBV27
d_call: TRBD1

cdr3_aa: CAWSIKQGQGNQPQHF
j_call: TRBJ1-5
v_call: TRBV30
d_call: TRBD1

cdr3_aa: CANPTGAASGNTIYF
j_call: TRBJ1-3
v_call: TRBV6-4
d_call: -

cdr3_aa: CASSARGQASYNEQFF
j_call: TRBJ2-1
v_call: TRBV19
d_call: TRBD1

cdr3_aa: CASSLIGGGSTEAFF
j_call: TRBJ1-1
v_call: TRBV5-1
d_call: -

cdr3_aa: CASSGSRLSAQHF
j_call: TRBJ1-5
v_call: TRBV19
d_call: -

cdr3_aa: CASSEALRGKGKLFF
j_call: TRBJ1-4
v_call: TRBV2
d_call: -

cdr3_aa: CASSLGRSYEQYF
j_call: TRBJ2-7
v_call: TRBV2
d_call: -

cdr3_aa: CASSFHRDRTTYGYTF
j_call: TRBJ1-2
v_call: TRBV27
d_call: TRBD1

cdr3_aa: CASSPDSSGNTIYF
j_call: TRBJ1-3
v_call: TRBV6-5
d_call: -

cdr3_aa: CATSDLWSSYGYTF
j_call: TRBJ1-2
v_call: TRBV24-1
d_call: -